This T cell receptor beta chain appears in the sequencing data of a study of blood T cells in healthy people across ages. A second PCR of roughly 7 to 11 cycles used a sample-barcoded 5' primer and a J-beta primer mix. TCRdb re-analysed the 5' RACE reads in MiXCR, keeping a single row per CDR3 protein. The data contain about 800,000 distinct CDR3 sequences, approximately 25% of them singletons. Germline lookup yields CDR1 MDHEN and CDR2 SYDVKM. This CDR3 region has 16 residues. Separately, the same data were catalogued under a study of T cells of mothers and their children.

This sequence joins TRBV28 and TRBJ2-5, with TRBD2 matching over 9 bases. Judging by the DNA end, TRBJ2-1 fits better; the J call may be wrong. The clonotype was recovered from a boy younger than 18 in good health. Sequenced input: blood. CDR3 sequence (DNA): TGTGCCAGCAGTTTATTTAGCGGGAGTTGGGGCAATGAGCAGTTCTTC. As protein: CASSLFSGSWGNEQFF.